The next 29 T cell receptor beta chains were all read from a single sample in a study of CD8 T cells in ankylosing spondylitis. A single record per CDR3 protein comes from TCRdb applying MiXCR to the 5' RACE reads. The data contain 150,000 to 200,000 distinct CDR3 sequences, under 35% of them singletons. Sequenced material: synovial fluid, either unsorted or a sorted T cell fraction (not recorded which). These receptors were taken from a male donor with ankylosing spondylitis.

The CDR3 DNA is TGCAGCGTTCGGACTAGCGGGAGTGGAACAGATACGCAGTATTTT. This codes for CSVRTSGSGTDTQYF. The genes are TRBV29-1 and TRBJ2-3; 13 bases are a match to TRBD2. CDR3 length equals 15 residues. The trim removed 5 bases at V and 3 bases at J, leaving 5 bases unmatched. Germline V gives CDR1 SQVTM, CDR2 ANQGSEA.

This clonotype came up many times. The chain couples TRBV18 to TRBJ2-7; 7 nucleotides agree with TRBD1. In germline, CDR1 is KGHSH, CDR2 LQKENI. J lost 4 bases, V lost 6 bases, and 12 bases had no gene match. The CDR3 totals 15 residues. The CDR3: CASSRRQGSPYEQYF. CDR3 in DNA: TGTGCCAGCTCCCGCCGACAGGGTTCGCCTTACGAGCAGTACTTC.

This chain links TRBV29-1 with TRBJ2-1; D may be TRBD2 (5 bases). Trimming cost V 7 bases and J 5 bases, with 18 bases left between them. The CDR3 loop spans 14 amino acids. Germline V gene data show CDR1 as SQVTM and CDR2 as ANQGSEA. The CDR3 protein is CSAGWGVGNNEQFF. In DNA form, the CDR3 reads TGCAGCGCCGGATGGGGAGTTGGGAACAATGAGCAGTTCTTC.

The J gene is TRBJ2-5, the V gene TRBV7-2, with D maybe TRBD2 (6 bases). Germline V gene lookup returns CDR1 SGHTA and CDR2 FQGNSA. This CDR3 is built from 15 residues. The V gene lost 3 bases and the J gene lost 1 base, with 12 bases spanning the gap. The CDR3 DNA is TGTGCCAGCAGCTTTGATAGCGGCGCCCAAGAGACCCAGTACTTC. It specifies CASSFDSGAQETQYF.

This clonotype was observed many times. The gene calls are TRBV10-3 and TRBJ1-2; D remains ambiguous. Germline loops: CDR1 ENHRY, CDR2 SYGVKD. Trimming left V 2 bases short and J 2 bases short, with 6 bases between. The CDR3 has 13 residues. This chain's CDR3 is CAISEAENYGYTF. CDR3 sequence (DNA): TGTGCCATCAGTGAGGCCGAAAACTATGGCTACACCTTC.

Judged by abundance, this clonotype is medium-sized. The rearrangement uses TRBV29-1 and TRBJ2-7; 9 bases match TRBD1. V was pared by 7 bases and J by 3 bases, with 13 bases of the junction left unmatched. The CDR3 totals 15 residues. CDR1 is SQVTM and CDR2 is ANQGSEA in the germline V gene. CDR3 sequence: CSALKVVGQGYEQYF. DNA for the CDR3: TGCAGCGCCCTGAAGGTGGTGGGACAGGGCTACGAGCAGTACTTC.

In this sample, this clonotype turned up a few times. The J gene is TRBJ1-1, the V gene TRBV3-1, with a weak D call TRBD1 (6 bases). This CDR3 comprises 16 residues. The V gene's germline CDR1 is LGHDT and CDR2 YNNKEL (reference sequence). V lost 1 base, J lost 4 bases, and 16 bases lay in between. Written as DNA, the CDR3 is TGTGCCAGCAGCCAAGTGGGGGCCGGAGGTGGCACTGAAGCTTTCTTT. It specifies CASSQVGAGGGTEAFF.

This clonotype has just a few counts. DNA of the CDR3: TGTGCCAGCAGTTACGACGGGAGGGCTTACAATGAGCAGTTCTTC. This gives the protein CASSYDGRAYNEQFF. The chain joins TRBV2 to TRBJ2-1, with 8 positions matching TRBD2. In germline, CDR1 is SNHLY, CDR2 FYNNEI. This CDR3 has 15 amino acids. The V and J ends lost 5 bases and 4 bases, in that order; junction bases with no gene match: 7.

The chain employs TRBV2 and TRBJ2-7; D uncertain. Looked up from germline, CDR1 is SNHLY and CDR2 is FYNNEI. The CDR3 is 13 residues long. The germline V and J ends were trimmed by 5 bases and 1 base, with 9 bases remaining between them. CDR3 in amino acids: CASSLDGSYEQYF. The DNA for the CDR3 is TGTGCCAGCAGTCTGGACGGTTCCTACGAGCAGTACTTC.

The chain recombines TRBV25-1 with TRBJ2-1, with 7 bases that match TRBD2. The CDR3 spans 14 residues. Germline CDR1 is MGHDK and CDR2 is SYGVNS. V shed 1 base, J shed 7 bases, and the junction held 4 bases outside the gene matches. The CDR3 reads CASSESGRRNEQFF. CDR3 sequence (DNA): TGTGCCAGCAGTGAATCCGGGAGGCGAAATGAGCAGTTCTTC.

The rearrangement links TRBV11-2 to TRBJ1-3, with D perhaps matching TRBD1 (5 bases). Trimming left V 5 bases short and J 0 bases short, with 20 bases between. This CDR3 contains 18 residues. CDR1 SGHAT and CDR2 FQNNGV come from the germline V gene. The CDR3 nucleotides read TGTGCCAGCAGCAAAGTGAGATCCTCGGGGGACTCTGGAAACACCATATATTTT. Its translation: CASSKVRSSGDSGNTIYF.

This clonotype was observed a handful of times. This rearrangement joins TRBV7-2 to TRBJ1-6, with D perhaps matching TRBD1 (5 bases). The CDR3 is 12 residues long. The V gene's germline CDR1 is SGHTA and CDR2 FQGNSA. V lost 5 bases, J lost 10 bases, and 9 bases lay in between. The CDR3 is CASSNGGSPLHF. The DNA for the CDR3 is TGTGCCAGCAGCAACGGGGGATCACCCCTCCACTTT.

There are a few counts of this clonotype. The chain joins TRBV19 to TRBJ2-1; TRBD1 is a possible D gene (7 bases). The CDR3 covers 15 residues. V was shortened by 7 bases and J by 1 base, with 14 bases between the two germline ends. The germline gives CDR1 LNHDA, CDR2 SQIVND (reference sequence). The CDR3 DNA follows: TGTGCCAGTATTGCCCCAGGGGGGTCCTACAATGAGCAGTTCTTC. It translates to CASIAPGGSYNEQFF.

The chain has TRBV27 and TRBJ1-1, with 9 positions matching TRBD1. The V gene's germline CDR1 is MNHEY and CDR2 SMNVEV (reference sequence). This CDR3 is 17 amino acids long. Unmatched junction bases numbered 13, after V lost 5 bases and J lost 3 bases. The CDR3 coding sequence is TGTGCCAGCAGTCGTAGACCGGGACAGGGAGGGTACACTGAAGCTTTCTTT. Amino acids: CASSRRPGQGGYTEAFF.

This clonotype was counted at least ten times. The chain links TRBV7-9 to TRBJ1-6; D possibly corresponds to TRBD1 (5 bases). V gave up 2 bases and J gave up 9 bases, with 17 bases separating them. This CDR3 spans 16 amino acids. Germline V gene data show CDR1 as SEHNR and CDR2 as FQNEAQ (reference sequence). The CDR3 coding sequence is TGTGCCAGCAGCTTAATGGGTGGGACCCACTTTTCACCCCTCCACTTT. Translating it yields CASSLMGGTHFSPLHF.

The table lists this clonotype with many counts. As DNA, the CDR3 is TGTGCCAGTTTAGACGACAGGGGTAACGGTCCCCAGCATTTT. Its translation: CASLDDRGNGPQHF. The rearrangement uses TRBV28 and TRBJ1-5, with 8 bases that match TRBD1. This CDR3 is built from 14 residues. V lost 9 bases and J lost 10; bases outside the gene matches: 14. From germline, CDR1 is MDHEN and CDR2 SYDVKM.

On this clonotype itself: It may be a read error: a sequence one base away is much more abundant. No conserved phenylalanine or tryptophan ends this CDR3, so it is likely a read error. J is TRBJ2-1 and V is TRBV30; tentatively, D is TRBD2 (6 bases). The CDR3 consists of 12 residues. V was trimmed by 5 bases and J by 3 bases, leaving 8 bases between them. Germline V lookup: CDR1 GTSNPN, CDR2 SVGIG (reference sequence). For the CDR3, the DNA is TGTGCCTGGCTGGGGGGCTACAATGAGCAGTTCATC. Its protein is CAWLGGYNEQFI.

This clonotype was seen only a few times. The chain couples TRBV7-8 to TRBJ1-1; no clear D. Germline V CDR1 and CDR2: SGHVS, FQNEAQ. The CDR3 is made up of 13 amino acids. The V end was cut by 2 bases, the J end by 3 bases, with 7 bases between. CDR3 in amino acids: CASSLFGDTEAFF. DNA for the CDR3: TGTGCCAGCAGCTTATTTGGGGACACTGAAGCTTTCTTT. Based on the CDR3 plus reference TRBV7-8 and TRBJ1-1, the full variable domain is GAGVSQSPRYKVAKRGQDVALRCDPISGHVSLFWYQQALGQGPEFLTYFQNEAQLDKSGLPSDRFFAERPEGSVSTLKIQRTQQEDSAVYLCASSLFGDTEAFFGQGTRLTVV.

CDR3 nucleotides: TGTGCCTGGACCTCCCGCCTCGAGTACACAACAGATACGCAGTATTTT. It translates to CAWTSRLEYTTDTQYF. The gene calls are TRBV30 and TRBJ2-3; D unresolved. Trimming took 4 bases from V and 3 from J, leaving 20 bases between them. From germline, CDR1 is GTSNPN and CDR2 SVGIG (reference sequence). CDR3 size: 16 residues. The whole variable domain, remainder taken from reference TRBV30 and TRBJ2-3, is SQTIHQWPATLVQPVGSPLSLECTVEGTSNPNLYWYRQAAGRGLQLLFYSVGIGQISSEVPQNLSASRPQDRQFILSSKKLLLSDSGFYLCAWTSRLEYTTDTQYFGPGTRLTVL.

The chain is built from TRBV28 and TRBJ1-3; possibly TRBD1 for D (5 bases). Germline-derived CDR1 and CDR2 are MDHEN and SYDVKM. With 6 bases removed from V and 4 bases from J, the gap between germline ends came to 19 bases. This CDR3 is 16 amino acids long. DNA of the CDR3: TGTGCCAGCAGCCCCTCCCGGGGGAGGGCGGGAAACACCATATATTTT. Translation: CASSPSRGRAGNTIYF.

This clonotype showed up many times. This rearrangement joins TRBV7-2 to TRBJ2-1, with TRBD2 matching over 11 bases. CDR1 and CDR2 from the germline V gene are SGHTA and FQGNSA. The CDR3 covers 16 residues. J gave up 12 bases and V 5 bases, and 15 bases lay outside the gene matches. The DNA of the CDR3 is TGTGCCAGCAGCGGTAGACTAGCGGGGCTGGGCGGGGGGCAGTTCTTC. Translation: CASSGRLAGLGGGQFF.

In this sample, this clonotype turned up many times. V gene TRBV28 combines with J gene TRBJ1-2; D call uncertain. Germline-derived CDR1 and CDR2 are MDHEN and SYDVKM. The CDR3 contains 12 residues. V was clipped by 6 bases and J by 3 bases, with 8 bases between them. The CDR3 bases are TGTGCCAGCAGGGCGGGAGACTATGGCTACACCTTC. Its translation is CASRAGDYGYTF.

This chain joins TRBV6-5 and TRBJ2-2; 7 bases match TRBD1. The J segment lost 5 bases and the V segment lost 0 bases, leaving 3 bases of the junction unmatched. The CDR3 has 15 residues. In germline, CDR1 is MNHEY, CDR2 SVGAGI. The CDR3 DNA is TGTGCCAGCAGTTACTCCCAGGGGGAGACCGGGGAGCTGTTTTTT. Amino acid sequence: CASSYSQGETGELFF.

V gene TRBV2 combines with J gene TRBJ2-7; D possibly corresponds to TRBD2 (5 bases). Trimming removed 7 bases from V and 1 base from J, with 14 bases in between. This CDR3 has 14 amino acids. The V gene's germline CDR1 is SNHLY and CDR2 FYNNEI. CDR3: CASKSTSFSYEQYF. The CDR3 DNA follows: TGTGCCAGCAAAAGCACTAGTTTTTCCTACGAGCAGTACTTC. Filled out from reference TRBV2 and TRBJ2-7, the complete variable domain reads EPEVTQTPSHQVTQMGQEVILRCVPISNHLYFYWYRQILGQKVEFLVSFYNNEISEKSEIFDDQFSVERPDGSNFTLKIRSTKLEDSAMYFCASKSTSFSYEQYFGPGTRLTVT.

This clonotype was counted many times. The chain is built from TRBV29-1 and TRBJ1-1, with D maybe TRBD1 (6 bases). This CDR3 has 13 amino acids. Trimming took off 5 bases at V and 9 bases at J, with 19 bases between the two ends. Germline-derived CDR1 and CDR2 are SQVTM and ANQGSEA. The CDR3 nucleotides read TGCAGCGTTTATCTCCCGATTACAGGGAAAGCTTTCTTT. Translation: CSVYLPITGKAFF.

At least ten counts were recorded for this clonotype. V usage is TRBV7-2 and J usage is TRBJ2-3, with 8 bases lining up with TRBD2. Germline loops: CDR1 SGHTA, CDR2 FQGNSA. The CDR3 is 16 residues long. The J segment lost 5 bases and the V segment lost 3 bases, leaving 10 bases of the junction unmatched. Here the CDR3 DNA reads TGTGCCAGCAGCTTGGGTGGCGGGGGGCGGGGAGATACGCAGTATTTT. Translation: CASSLGGGGRGDTQYF.

This clonotype occurred a few times. The chain employs TRBV4-1 and TRBJ1-4; D gene uncertain. V was pared by 1 base and J by 2 bases, with 14 bases between. Germline V gene sequence: CDR1 MGHRA, CDR2 YSYEKL. This CDR3 is built from 17 residues. The CDR3 nucleotides read TGCGCCAGCAGCCAAGCCCCCCAAGGAGCGACTAATGAAAAACTGTTTTTT. Translating gives CASSQAPQGATNEKLFF.

This chain uses TRBV5-8 with TRBJ2-3, with a possible D match to TRBD2 (6 bases). The CDR3 contains 16 residues. Between the trimmed V and J ends, which lost 2 bases and 2 bases, there was a span of 15 bases. CDR1 and CDR2 from the germline V gene are SGHTS and YDEGEE. The CDR3 bases are TGTGCCAGCAGCTTTGGCGGGGCCCCTCCCACAGATACGCAGTATTTT. It encodes CASSFGGAPPTDTQYF.

This clonotype was recorded a few times. The chain recombines TRBV20-1 with TRBJ2-2; D gene unclear. Deletions cut 2 bases from V and 3 bases from J, with 13 bases between. This CDR3 region has 15 residues. Germline values: CDR1 DFQATT, CDR2 SNEGSKA (reference sequence). CDR3 sequence (DNA): TGCAGTGCTAGAATCTGGCGAGGTGACACCGGGGAGCTGTTTTTT. It translates to CSARIWRGDTGELFF.